The T cell receptor beta chain described here comes from a study of post-analysis software for immune sequencing data. Germline CDR1 is SNHLY and CDR2 is FYNNEI. The CDR3 runs to 15 residues. The V and J ends lost 6 bases and 9 bases, in that order; junction bases with no gene match: 12. The TCR beta cDNA libraries contained unique molecular identifiers. MiXCR was run by TCRdb on the PCR reads, yielding one entry per CDR3 protein. The profile covers about 260,000 distinct CDR3 sequences, with 35% to 40% appearing a single time and around 5% taken by the ten largest. Overall study findings and caveats: Patients showed TRBV5-6, TRBV5-1 and TRBV20-1 among a few TRBV segments more frequent than in controls. When compared against controls, multiple sclerosis patients showed significantly lower normalized Chao1 diversity.

This clonotype showed up many times. Its antigen is not known. The source of this sequence is a girl under 18 with multiple sclerosis. This chain uses TRBV2 with TRBJ2-1; the match to TRBD2 covers 9 bases. Material for sequencing was blood. The CDR3 sequence is CASRRASGILGEQFF. CDR3 bases: TGTGCCAGCAGGAGGGCTAGCGGGATCTTAGGTGAGCAGTTCTTC.